These 3 T cell receptor beta chains share one sample of origin, sequenced in a study of read filtering for tumor transcriptome and immune sequencing. Molecular barcoded adaptors covering alpha/delta and beta/gamma chains were used on about 390 ng RNA. TCRdb re-called the reads with MiXCR, one entry per CDR3 protein. The sample has about 45,000 distinct CDR3 sequences, around 21% seen once. The material sequenced was a population of CD138-negative cells sorted from bone marrow. The receptor set was obtained from a donor over 35 with multiple myeloma.

This clonotype has ten or more counts. The chain has TRBV10-3 and TRBJ2-7; a possible D gene is TRBD1 (6 bases). The CDR3 is made up of 15 amino acids. Germline CDR1 reads ENHRY; CDR2 reads SYGVKD. The V and J ends lost 5 bases and 5 bases respectively, with 19 bases between them. CDR3 in DNA: TGTGCCATCAGTAAAGGTCGCGCAGAGGGGGACGAGCAGTACTTC. This translates into CAISKGRAEGDEQYF.

Points on this clonotype: No conserved phenylalanine or tryptophan ends this CDR3, so it is likely a read error. The chain recombines TRBV5-1 with TRBJ2-3, with D possibly matching TRBD1 (5 bases). V lost 1 base and J 2 bases, leaving 14 bases between the germline ends. CDR1 SGHRS and CDR2 YFSETQ come from the germline V gene. The CDR3 is made up of 16 amino acids. CDR3 coding DNA: TGCGCCAGCAGCTTGAGTCAGGGTGGTTCCACAGATACGCAGTATCTT. This encodes CASSLSQGGSTDTQYL.

This clonotype was counted ten times or more. The genes are TRBV6-1 and TRBJ1-1, with D perhaps TRBD1 (6 bases). The CDR3 totals 17 residues. CDR1 and CDR2 from the germline V gene are MNHNS and SASEGT. Between the trimmed V and J ends, which lost 1 base and 5 bases, there was a span of 20 bases. CDR3 sequence (DNA): TGTGCCAGCAGTGAAGGGCCCTGGCGGGGGCCGGGGACTGAAGCTTTCTTT. Translating it yields CASSEGPWRGPGTEAFF.